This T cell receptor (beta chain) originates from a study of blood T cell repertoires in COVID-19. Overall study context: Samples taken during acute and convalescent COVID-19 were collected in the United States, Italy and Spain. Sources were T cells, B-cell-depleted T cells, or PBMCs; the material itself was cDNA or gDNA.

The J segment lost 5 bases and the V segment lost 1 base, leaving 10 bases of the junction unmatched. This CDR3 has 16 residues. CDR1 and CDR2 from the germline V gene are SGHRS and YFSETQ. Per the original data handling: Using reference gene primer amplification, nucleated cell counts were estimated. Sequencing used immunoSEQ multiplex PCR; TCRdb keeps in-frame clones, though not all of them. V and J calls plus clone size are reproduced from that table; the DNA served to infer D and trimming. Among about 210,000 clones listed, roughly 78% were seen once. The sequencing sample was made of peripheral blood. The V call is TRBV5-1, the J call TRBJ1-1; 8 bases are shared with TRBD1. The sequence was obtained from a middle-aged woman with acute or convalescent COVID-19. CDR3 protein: CASSLTAGGPRTEAFF. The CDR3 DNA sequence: TGCGCCAGCAGCTTGACGGCAGGGGGCCCAAGAACTGAAGCTTTCTTT.